These 3 T cell receptor beta chains originate from one sample sequenced in a study of blood T cell repertoires in COVID-19 (dated by TCRdb to 2018 to 2020). Library preparation used the immunoSEQ multiplex PCR assay. TCRdb took over this immuneACCESS table, retaining in-frame rearrangements with V and J assigned. Such tables are incomplete; in checked studies, under half of the missing clones stem from an unresolved V gene, and the remainder is unexplained. The sample records about 52,000 clones, around 81% of which are singletons. Of the sample, 6.5% to 8.5% is held by the ten largest clones. The sequencing input was peripheral blood. The receptors stem from a man between 70 and 80 years old with active COVID-19.

The V gene is TRBV30, the J gene TRBJ2-7; tentatively, D is TRBD2 (6 bases). Trimming left V 7 bases short and J 0 bases short, with 13 bases between. CDR1 and CDR2 (germline): GTSNPN, SVGIG (reference sequence). This CDR3 contains 13 residues. CDR3 in DNA: TGTGCCTCCTCGACCGGGAGCTCCTACGAGCAGTACTTC. It specifies CASSTGSSYEQYF.

The CDR3 loop reads CASSLGQGTVAFF. CDR3 sequence (DNA): TGTGCCAGTAGTCTGGGACAGGGGACGGTAGCTTTCTTT. J is TRBJ1-1 and V is TRBV19, with 10 bases that match TRBD1. This CDR3 spans 13 amino acids. Per the germline V gene, CDR1 is LNHDA and CDR2 is SQIVND (reference sequence). With 5 bases clipped from V and 10 bases from J, the junction kept 7 bases outside the gene matches.

The chain links TRBV2 to TRBJ1-1; 7 bases match TRBD1. The CDR3 consists of 15 residues. The ends lost 6 bases at V and 2 bases at J; junction bases unmatched: 9. Per germline, CDR1 SNHLY and CDR2 FYNNEI. The CDR3 nucleotides are TGTGCCAGCAGAGCTTCCGGGACAGTAAACACTGAAGCTTTCTTT. Amino acid sequence: CASRASGTVNTEAFF.